These 9 T cell receptor beta chains came from one sample sequenced in a study of shared clonotypes between healthy human individuals. Profiled with immunoSEQ multiplex PCR; TCRdb holds only in-frame clones, not every one. The sample shows over a million clones, 78% of them seen only once. Sequences were obtained from memory CD4+ T cells from PBMCs. Sample subset: CD45RA-negative fraction. The receptors derive from a man younger than 30 in good health. Some clones in this sample may be carry-over from other donors' samples.

This rearrangement joins TRBV6-5 to TRBJ1-1; 8 bases line up with TRBD1. Trimming removed 6 bases from V and 5 bases from J; junction bases left unmatched: 5. The CDR3 has 13 amino acids. Germline V lookup: CDR1 MNHEY, CDR2 SVGAGI. As DNA, the CDR3 is TGTGCCAGCAGACGGACAGGGATGACTGAAGCTTTCTTT. Translated: CASRRTGMTEAFF.

This clone was observed a single time. The J gene is TRBJ2-7, the V gene TRBV27; TRBD1 matches 9 bases. This CDR3 has 14 amino acids. Per the germline V gene, CDR1 is MNHEY and CDR2 is SMNVEV (reference sequence). V was pared by 3 bases and J by 6 bases, with 6 bases of the junction left unmatched. CDR3 nucleotides: TGTGCCAGCAGTTTCCGGGACAGGGAAAGCGAGCAGTACTTC. This gives the protein CASSFRDRESEQYF.

The chain joins TRBV4-3 to TRBJ1-5; D is unresolved. CDR1 and CDR2 from the germline V gene are LGHNA and YSLEER. The CDR3 consists of 14 residues. V lost 0 bases and J lost 3, with 6 bases in between. This CDR3 reads CASSQDIHNQPQHF. The DNA for the CDR3 is TGCGCCAGCAGCCAAGATATCCACAATCAGCCCCAGCATTTT.

For the CDR3, the DNA is TGTGCCAGCAGCTTTAGGTTTCCTGGGGCCAACGTCCTGACTTTC. It yields the protein CASSFRFPGANVLTF. This chain joins TRBV5-5 and TRBJ2-6; D remains unclear. This CDR3 has 15 amino acids. The germline V gene encodes CDR1 SGHKS and CDR2 YYEKEE (reference sequence). V lost 2 bases and J 2 bases, leaving 8 bases between the germline ends.

The chain is built from TRBV2 and TRBJ2-2; the match to TRBD2 covers 14 bases. The V gene end was trimmed by 3 bases and the J gene end by 2 bases; junction bases not matched to a gene: 5. The CDR3 has 18 amino acids. Germline V CDR1 and CDR2: SNHLY, FYNNEI. This chain's CDR3 is CASSEGGLAGVNTGELFF. The CDR3 bases are TGTGCCAGCAGTGAGGGGGGACTAGCGGGAGTCAACACCGGGGAGCTGTTTTTT.

V gene TRBV10-1 combines with J gene TRBJ2-7, with D perhaps matching TRBD1 (5 bases). V dropped 10 bases and J dropped 2 bases, with 12 bases sitting between them. CDR3 length: 12 residues. The germline CDR1 and CDR2 sequences are WNHNN and SYGVQD (reference sequence). In DNA, the CDR3 is TGCGCCACCCCGGCAGGGCCCTACGAGCAGTACTTC. It encodes CATPAGPYEQYF.

This chain uses TRBV7-9 with TRBJ2-7, with D perhaps matching TRBD1 (7 bases). Germline loops: CDR1 SEHNR, CDR2 FQNEAQ (reference sequence). This CDR3 has 15 residues. Trimming pared 3 bases from V and 0 bases from J, leaving 12 bases between. The CDR3 sequence: CASSFQGGTSYEQYF. CDR3 DNA sequence: TGTGCCAGCAGCTTTCAGGGGGGCACCTCCTACGAGCAGTACTTC. The full variable domain, in which reference TRBV7-9 and TRBJ2-7 provide the parts outside the CDR3, is DTGVSQNPRHKITKRGQNVTFRCDPISEHNRLYWYRQTLGQGPEFLTYFQNEAQLEKSRLLSDRFSAERPKGSFSTLEIQRTEQGDSAMYLCASSFQGGTSYEQYFGPGTRLTVT.

The chain employs TRBV4-1 and TRBJ1-5; tentatively, D is TRBD1 (6 bases). This CDR3 comprises 15 residues. Trimming left V 5 bases short and J 2 bases short, with 13 bases between. Looked up from germline, CDR1 is MGHRA and CDR2 is YSYEKL. In nucleotides, the CDR3 is TGCGCCAGCAGCAAGACAGGACCTGGCAATCAGCCCCAGCATTTT. It specifies CASSKTGPGNQPQHF.

V gene TRBV7-3 combines with J gene TRBJ2-5; the match to TRBD2 covers 11 bases. The V gene end was trimmed by 6 bases and the J gene end by 4 bases; junction bases not matched to a gene: 10. Germline CDR1 and CDR2: SGHTA and FQGTGA. The CDR3 loop spans 16 amino acids. The CDR3 coding sequence is TGTGCCAGCAGTCTTAGCGGGAGGGCCGAAGGAGAGACCCAGTACTTC. It translates to CASSLSGRAEGETQYF.